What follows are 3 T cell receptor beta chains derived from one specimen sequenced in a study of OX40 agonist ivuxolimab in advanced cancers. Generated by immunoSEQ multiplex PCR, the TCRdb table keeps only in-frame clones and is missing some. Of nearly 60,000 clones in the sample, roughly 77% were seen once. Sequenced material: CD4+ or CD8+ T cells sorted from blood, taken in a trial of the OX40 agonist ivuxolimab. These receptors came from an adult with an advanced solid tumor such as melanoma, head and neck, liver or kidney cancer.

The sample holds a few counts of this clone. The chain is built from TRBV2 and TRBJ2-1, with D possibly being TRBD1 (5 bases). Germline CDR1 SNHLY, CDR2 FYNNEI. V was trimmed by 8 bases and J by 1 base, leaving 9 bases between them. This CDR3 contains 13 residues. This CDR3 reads CASGAVSYNEQFF. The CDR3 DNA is TGTGCCAGCGGGGCGGTTTCCTACAATGAGCAGTTCTTC.

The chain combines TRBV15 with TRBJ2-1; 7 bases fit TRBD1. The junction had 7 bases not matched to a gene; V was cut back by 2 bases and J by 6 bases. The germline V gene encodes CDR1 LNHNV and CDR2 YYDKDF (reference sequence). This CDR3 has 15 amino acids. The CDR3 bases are TGTGCCACCAGCAGACAACAGGGGAATAGCAATGAGCAGTTCTTC. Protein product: CATSRQQGNSNEQFF. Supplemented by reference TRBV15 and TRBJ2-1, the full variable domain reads DAMVIQNPRYQVTQFGKPVTLSCSQTLNHNVMYWYQQKSSQAPKLLFHYYDKDFNNEADTPDNFQSRRPNTSFCFLDIRSPGLGDTAMYLCATSRQQGNSNEQFFGPGTRLTVL.

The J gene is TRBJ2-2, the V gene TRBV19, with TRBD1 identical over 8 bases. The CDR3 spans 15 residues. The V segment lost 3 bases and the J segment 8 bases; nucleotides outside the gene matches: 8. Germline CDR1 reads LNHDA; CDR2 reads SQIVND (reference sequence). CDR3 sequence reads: CASSIIGQGRGELFF. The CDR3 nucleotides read TGTGCCAGTAGTATTATCGGACAGGGTCGGGGGGAGCTGTTTTTT.